A single sample is the source of the 16 T cell receptor beta chains below, sequenced in a study of T cell repertoires in cytomegalovirus infection. Their specific antigens are unknown. TCRdb re-called the reads with MiXCR, one entry per CDR3 protein. The sample has approximately 350,000 distinct CDR3 sequences, around a third seen once. The sequences come from cultured PBMCs, collected from culture after CMV antigen stimulation. The receptor source for this set is a human donor in good health (CMV status not recorded). Some clones in this sample may be carry-over from other donors' samples.

The J gene is TRBJ2-1, the V gene TRBV7-2; D not resolved. The germline CDR1 and CDR2 sequences are SGHTA and FQGNSA. V was shortened by 5 bases and J by 10 bases, with 18 bases between the two germline ends. CDR3 size: 14 residues. CDR3 in amino acids: CASSPLIKLDEQFF. Written as DNA, the CDR3 is TGTGCCAGCAGCCCCCTCATAAAGTTAGACGAGCAGTTCTTC.

This clonotype appeared a few times. V and J are TRBV15 and TRBJ1-6; no clear D gene. CDR1 and CDR2 (germline): LNHNV, YYDKDF (reference sequence). V lost 5 bases, J lost 7 bases, and 12 bases lay in between. The length of the CDR3 is 14 residues. The CDR3 DNA reads as TGTGCCACCAGCTCGCGCCGAGAGAATTCACCCCTCCACTTT. As protein: CATSSRRENSPLHF.

The chain couples TRBV12-3 or TRBV12-4 to TRBJ2-3; a weak D match, TRBD1 (7 bases). The ends were cut back, 5 bases at V and 2 bases at J, with 14 bases in the middle. The CDR3 has 15 amino acids. CDR3 amino acids: CASSLQGGITDTQYF. In nucleotides, the CDR3 is TGTGCCAGCAGTCTCCAGGGGGGAATCACAGATACGCAGTATTTT.

This clonotype was seen a handful of times. J is TRBJ2-1 and V is TRBV12-5; TRBD2 matches at 8 bases. Germline V gene data show CDR1 as LGHNT and CDR2 as FRNRAP. With 0 bases clipped from V and 6 bases from J, the junction kept 10 bases outside the gene matches. The CDR3 totals 17 residues. In DNA form, the CDR3 reads TGTGCTAGTGGTTTGGTACAGGGTAGCGGGACCCTCAATGAGCAGTTCTTC. The encoded protein is CASGLVQGSGTLNEQFF. Full variable domain (missing parts from reference TRBV12-5 and TRBJ2-1): DARVTQTPRHKVTEMGQEVTMRCQPILGHNTVFWYRQTMMQGLELLAYFRNRAPLDDSGMPKDRFSAEMPDATLATLKIQPSEPRDSAVYFCASGLVQGSGTLNEQFFGPGTRLTVL.

The chain is built from TRBV7-2 and TRBJ2-7, with D perhaps matching TRBD1 (6 bases). CDR1 is SGHTA and CDR2 is FQGNSA in the germline V gene. V was trimmed by 5 bases and J by 0 bases, leaving 14 bases between them. This CDR3 is 15 amino acids long. The CDR3 loop reads CASSESGANSYEQYF. CDR3 coding DNA: TGTGCCAGCAGCGAGTCAGGGGCAAACTCCTACGAGCAGTACTTC.

This clonotype was picked up many times. The genes are TRBV7-8 and TRBJ2-1; 8 bases line up with TRBD2. This CDR3 region has 20 residues. From germline, CDR1 is SGHVS and CDR2 FQNEAQ. The V and J ends lost 1 base and 0 bases, in that order; junction bases with no gene match: 14. In DNA, the CDR3 is TGTGCCAGCAGCTTAGTGTTAAAGAGCGGGGGCAGGAGCTCCTACAATGAGCAGTTCTTC. This translates into CASSLVLKSGGRSSYNEQFF.

V usage is TRBV5-1 and J usage is TRBJ1-2; D unresolved. Germline values: CDR1 SGHRS, CDR2 YFSETQ. Trimming removed 4 bases at V and 8 bases at J, with 15 bases between. This CDR3 spans 13 amino acids. CDR3 loop: CASSRGGNGGYTF. The CDR3 bases are TGCGCCAGCAGCCGTGGAGGGAATGGAGGCTACACCTTC.

The chain couples TRBV10-2 to TRBJ2-1; TRBD2 is a possible D gene (6 bases). The CDR3 runs to 18 residues. V was clipped by 3 bases and J by 0 bases, with 18 bases between them. Germline CDR1 WSHSY, CDR2 SAAADI. The DNA of the CDR3 is TGCGCCAGCAGTGAACCCCCTTGGCTAGCGCACTCCTACAATGAGCAGTTCTTC. Amino acids: CASSEPPWLAHSYNEQFF.

This chain connects TRBV20-1 to TRBJ1-1; 9 bases map to TRBD1. The V gene's germline CDR1 is DFQATT and CDR2 SNEGSKA (reference sequence). V lost 6 bases and J lost 3; bases outside the gene matches: 14. The CDR3 extends over 16 amino acids. The CDR3 here is CSARRGGTGRYTEAFF. CDR3 DNA sequence: TGCAGTGCGAGAAGGGGGGGGACAGGGAGGTACACTGAAGCTTTCTTT.

This clonotype came up a few times. The rearrangement links TRBV24-1 to TRBJ2-6; weak D call: TRBD1 (7 bases). V was pared by 9 bases and J by 0 bases, with 17 bases between. The CDR3 is made up of 17 amino acids. Per germline, CDR1 KGHDR and CDR2 SFDVKD. The CDR3 protein is CATQGRTGDSGANVLTF. In nucleotides, the CDR3 is TGTGCCACCCAAGGGAGGACAGGTGACTCTGGGGCCAACGTCCTGACTTTC.

This sequence joins TRBV5-1 and TRBJ1-1, with D tentatively TRBD1 (5 bases). This CDR3 has 14 amino acids. The V end was cut by 0 bases, the J end by 6 bases, with 12 bases between. Germline assignment: CDR1 SGHRS and CDR2 YFSETQ. The CDR3 DNA is TGCGCCAGCAGCTTGGCAGCCGGGGACCCTGAAGCTTTCTTT. Encoded protein: CASSLAAGDPEAFF. Together with reference TRBV5-1 and TRBJ1-1, the CDR3 gives the full variable domain: KAGVTQTPRYLIKTRGQQVTLSCSPISGHRSVSWYQQTPGQGLQFLFEYFSETQRNKGNFPGRFSGRQFSNSRSEMNVSTLELGDSALYLCASSLAAGDPEAFFGQGTRLTVV.

This clonotype was counted only a few times. The chain employs TRBV7-8 and TRBJ1-2; 9 nucleotides line up with TRBD1. CDR1 and CDR2 from the germline V gene are SGHVS and FQNEAQ. This CDR3 is 15 amino acids long. V lost 4 bases to trimming and J lost 7 bases; unmatched junction nucleotides: 10. The CDR3 loop reads CASSSFRTGESGYTF. The CDR3 DNA reads as TGTGCCAGCAGCTCTTTCAGGACAGGGGAGAGTGGCTACACCTTC.

The chain has TRBV11-2 and TRBJ2-1; 14 bases line up with TRBD2. Near its end, the DNA agrees better with TRBJ2-7, so the J call may be wrong. The CDR3 has 17 amino acids. Per the germline V gene, CDR1 is SGHAT and CDR2 is FQNNGV. The CDR3 DNA reads as TGTGCCAGCAGCTTGGGCTGGGGGACTAGCGGGAGCTATGAGCAGTACTTC. Amino acid sequence: CASSLGWGTSGSYEQYF.

The chain uses TRBV9 and TRBJ2-2; tentative D call: TRBD1 (6 bases). This CDR3 region has 16 residues. V was clipped by 0 bases and J by 6 bases, with 15 bases between them. Germline V gene sequence: CDR1 SGDLS, CDR2 YYNGEE. The CDR3 spells CASSVGPQGRAGELFF. As DNA, the CDR3 is TGTGCCAGCAGCGTAGGTCCACAGGGCCGAGCCGGGGAGCTGTTTTTT. Together with reference TRBV9 and TRBJ2-2, the CDR3 gives the full variable domain: DSGVTQTPKHLITATGQRVTLRCSPRSGDLSVYWYQQSLDQGLQFLIQYYNGEERAKGNILERFSAQQFPDLHSELNLSSLELGDSALYFCASSVGPQGRAGELFFGEGSRLTVL.

There are a few counts of this clonotype. The CDR3 reads CASSPQGLLNTGELFF. The CDR3 DNA reads TGTGCCAGTAGTCCACAGGGCTTATTGAACACCGGGGAGCTGTTTTTT. The chain recombines TRBV19 with TRBJ2-2; possible D gene TRBD1, 6 bases. Germline V gene sequence: CDR1 LNHDA, CDR2 SQIVND (reference sequence). The CDR3 consists of 16 residues. V gave up 5 bases and J gave up 1 base, with 14 bases separating them.

The CDR3 loop is CASSSGPLRDNGYTF. CDR3 sequence (DNA): TGTGCCAGTAGTTCCGGGCCTTTGAGGGATAATGGCTACACCTTC. The J gene is TRBJ1-2, the V gene TRBV19; no clear D. V dropped 5 bases and J dropped 6 bases, with 19 bases sitting between them. In germline, CDR1 is LNHDA, CDR2 SQIVND (reference sequence). The length of the CDR3 is 15 residues.